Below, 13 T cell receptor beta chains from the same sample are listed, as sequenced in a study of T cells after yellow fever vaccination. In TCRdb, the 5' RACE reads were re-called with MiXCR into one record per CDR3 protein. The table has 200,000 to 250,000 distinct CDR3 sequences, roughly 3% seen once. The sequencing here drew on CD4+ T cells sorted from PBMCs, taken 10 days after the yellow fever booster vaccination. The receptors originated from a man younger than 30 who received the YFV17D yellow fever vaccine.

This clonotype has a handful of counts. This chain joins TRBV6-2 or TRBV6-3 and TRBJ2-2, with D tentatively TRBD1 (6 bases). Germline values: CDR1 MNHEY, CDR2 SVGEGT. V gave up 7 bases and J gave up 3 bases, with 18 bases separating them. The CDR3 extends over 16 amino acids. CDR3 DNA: TGTGCCAGCACGGACAGCCTAAAGGCTGACACCGGGGAGCTGTTTTTT. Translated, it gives CASTDSLKADTGELFF.

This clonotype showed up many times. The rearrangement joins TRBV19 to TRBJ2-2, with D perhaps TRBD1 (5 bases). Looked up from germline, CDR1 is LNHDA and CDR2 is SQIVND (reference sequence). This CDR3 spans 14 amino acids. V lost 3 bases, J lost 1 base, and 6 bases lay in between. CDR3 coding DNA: TGTGCCAGTAGTATTGGACAGAACACCGGGGAGCTGTTTTTT. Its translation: CASSIGQNTGELFF.

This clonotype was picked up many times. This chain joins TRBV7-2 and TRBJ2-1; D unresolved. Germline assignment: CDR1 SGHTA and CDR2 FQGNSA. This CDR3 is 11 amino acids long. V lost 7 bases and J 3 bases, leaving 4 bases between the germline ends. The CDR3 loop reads CASTSYNEQFF. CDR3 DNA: TGTGCCAGCACAAGCTACAATGAGCAGTTCTTC.

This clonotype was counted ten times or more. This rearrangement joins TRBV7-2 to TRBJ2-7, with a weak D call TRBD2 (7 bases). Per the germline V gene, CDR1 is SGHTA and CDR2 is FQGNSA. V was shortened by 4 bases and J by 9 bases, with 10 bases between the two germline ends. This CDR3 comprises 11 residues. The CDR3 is CASSSGGPQYV. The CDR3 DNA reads TGTGCCAGCAGCTCGGGGGGCCCGCAGTACGTC.

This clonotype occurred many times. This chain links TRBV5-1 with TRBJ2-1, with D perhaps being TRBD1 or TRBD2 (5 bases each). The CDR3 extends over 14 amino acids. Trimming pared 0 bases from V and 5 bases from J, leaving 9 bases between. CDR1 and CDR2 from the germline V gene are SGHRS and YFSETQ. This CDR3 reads CASSLGDLHNEQFF. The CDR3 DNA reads TGCGCCAGCAGCTTGGGGGACCTCCACAATGAGCAGTTCTTC.

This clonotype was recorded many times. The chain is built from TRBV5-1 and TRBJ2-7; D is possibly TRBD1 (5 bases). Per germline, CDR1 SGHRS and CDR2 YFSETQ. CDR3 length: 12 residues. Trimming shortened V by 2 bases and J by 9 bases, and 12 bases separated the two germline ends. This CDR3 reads CASSLWGEAQYF. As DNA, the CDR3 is TGCGCCAGCAGCTTATGGGGCGAGGCGCAGTACTTC.

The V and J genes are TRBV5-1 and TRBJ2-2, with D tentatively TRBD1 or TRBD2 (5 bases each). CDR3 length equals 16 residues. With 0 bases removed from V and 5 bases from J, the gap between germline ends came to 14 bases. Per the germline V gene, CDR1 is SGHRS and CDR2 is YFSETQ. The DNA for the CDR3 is TGCGCCAGCAGCTTGGAAGGGACCCTCCTTACCGGGGAGCTGTTTTTT. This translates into CASSLEGTLLTGELFF. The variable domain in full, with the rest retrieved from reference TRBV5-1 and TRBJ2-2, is KAGVTQTPRYLIKTRGQQVTLSCSPISGHRSVSWYQQTPGQGLQFLFEYFSETQRNKGNFPGRFSGRQFSNSRSEMNVSTLELGDSALYLCASSLEGTLLTGELFFGEGSRLTVL.

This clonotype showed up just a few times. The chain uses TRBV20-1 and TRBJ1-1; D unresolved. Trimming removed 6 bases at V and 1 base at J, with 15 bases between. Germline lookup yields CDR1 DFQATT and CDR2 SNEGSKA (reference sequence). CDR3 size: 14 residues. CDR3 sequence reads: CSAAMNERNTEAFF. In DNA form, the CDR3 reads TGCAGTGCCGCGATGAACGAGCGGAACACTGAAGCTTTCTTT.

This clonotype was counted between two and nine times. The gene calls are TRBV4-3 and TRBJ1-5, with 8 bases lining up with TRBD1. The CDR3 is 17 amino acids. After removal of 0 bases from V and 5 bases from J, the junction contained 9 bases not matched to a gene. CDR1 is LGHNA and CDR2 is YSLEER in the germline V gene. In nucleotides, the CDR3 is TGCGCCAGCAGCCAAGAGATTCAGGGGGCGACGGATCAGCCCCAGCATTTT. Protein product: CASSQEIQGATDQPQHF.

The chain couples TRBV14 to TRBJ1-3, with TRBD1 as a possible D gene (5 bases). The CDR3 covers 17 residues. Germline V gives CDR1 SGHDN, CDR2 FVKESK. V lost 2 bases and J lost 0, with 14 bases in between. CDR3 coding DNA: TGTGCCAGCAGCCAATATTACAGGTCGAGCTCTGGAAACACCATATATTTT. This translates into CASSQYYRSSSGNTIYF.

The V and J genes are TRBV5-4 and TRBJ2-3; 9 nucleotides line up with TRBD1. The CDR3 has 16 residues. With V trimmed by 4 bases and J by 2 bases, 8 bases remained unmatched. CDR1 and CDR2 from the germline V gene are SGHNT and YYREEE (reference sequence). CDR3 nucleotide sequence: TGTGCCAGCAGCCCAAGAGGACAGGGGTCCACAGATACGCAGTATTTT. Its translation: CASSPRGQGSTDTQYF.

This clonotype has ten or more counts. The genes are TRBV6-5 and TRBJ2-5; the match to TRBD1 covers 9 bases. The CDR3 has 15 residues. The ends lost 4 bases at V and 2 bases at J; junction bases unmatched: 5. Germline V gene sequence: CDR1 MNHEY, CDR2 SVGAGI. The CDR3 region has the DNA TGTGCCAGCAGTTCAACCGGGACAGGGCAAGAGACCCAGTACTTC. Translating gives CASSSTGTGQETQYF.

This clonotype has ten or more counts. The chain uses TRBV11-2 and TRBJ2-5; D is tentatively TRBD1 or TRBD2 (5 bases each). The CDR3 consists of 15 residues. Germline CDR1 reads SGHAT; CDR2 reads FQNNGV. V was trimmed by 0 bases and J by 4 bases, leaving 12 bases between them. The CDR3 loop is CASSLEQGRGETQYF. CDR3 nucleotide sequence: TGTGCCAGCAGCTTAGAGCAGGGACGGGGAGAGACCCAGTACTTC.